This record covers a single T cell receptor beta chain. Its antigen is still unknown. Within one base of it there is no much larger clone, and no base qualities were kept. These data are taken from a study of early T cells in non-severe SARS-CoV-2 infection (dated by TCRdb to about 2021). About the study as a whole: TCR sequencing used bulk RNA from unsorted whole blood, so alpha and beta chains could not be paired. Beyond this particular receptor, the publication reports: VDJdb matching was skewed toward anti-spike CD8 responses and likely underestimated virus-specific expansions, missing private and CD4 specificities.

The receptor library was made with 5' RACE. These reads were obtained on a NextSeq 500. In the TCR library protocol, unique molecular identifiers were attached to individual cDNA molecules to correct for PCR bias and sequencing error. Both TCR alpha and beta chains were sequenced, and tight co-correlation was observed between alpha and beta sequence abundances in each sample. In the paper's pipeline: Decombinator V4 was used to perform V gene, J gene and CDR3 annotation of TCR sequences. Expanded TCRs were defined as changing significantly between any two time points under a Poisson model with p below 0.0001. TCR abundances were normalised to the total number of TCRs sequenced in each sample and reported as counts per million. MAIT TCRs were defined by TRAV1-2 paired with TRAJ12, TRAJ20 or TRAJ33, and iNKT TCRs by TRAV10 paired with TRAJ18. VDJdb, accessed 1 November 2021, was searched for CMV, EBV and SARS-CoV-2 annotated TCRs, excluding TCRs annotated for multiple antigens. TCRdb reprocessed the public reads (quality trimming at Q25 with fastp, clone calling with MiXCR) and kept in-frame beta chains. Records with the same CDR3 protein are collapsed into one entry carrying the most frequent genes and DNA. TCRdb assigned the V and J calls; the authors' analysis was not used. The table for this sample lists some 30,000 distinct CDR3 sequences; about 10% of them were counted only once. The ten top clones hold 13% of the sample.

V is cut back by 1 base and J by 2 bases, with 1 base in the junction unmatched. In the germline V gene (reference sequence), CDR1 corresponds to DFQATT and CDR2 to SNEGSKA. The CDR3 contains 14 residues, cysteine and phenylalanine counted. Only the CDR3 DNA stays, 42 bases, in frame from base 1. A case-control design nested within a healthcare worker cohort in London, UK, was used, with weekly nasopharyngeal swab PCR tests and blood sampling performed. Healthcare workers were enrolled in the week of the UK lockdown, from 23 to 31 March 2020, and were followed every week for up to roughly 16 weeks. Sequenced material: whole blood. The V gene is TRBV20-1 and the J gene is TRBJ2-3; 9 of the junction bases match TRBD1. The sequence was collected from an adult who was a healthcare worker with PCR-confirmed SARS-CoV-2 infection or an uninfected control (not recorded which). The DNA reads as follows: TGCAGTGCTAGAGGGGACAGGGACACAGATACGCAGTATTTT. Translated, it gives CSARGDRDTDTQYF.